Below are 9 T cell receptor beta chains sequenced from a single sample in a study of control samples from healthy donors and cancer patients. Here immunoSEQ multiplex PCR was the method, and the copy in TCRdb shows in-frame clones only, minus some. The repertoire holds 20,000 to 30,000 clones, with approximately 90% as singletons. Material: PBMCs. These receptors all come from a man aged 45-65 years with lung cancer.

The rearrangement joins TRBV6-1 to TRBJ2-1, with 7 nucleotides matching TRBD2. This CDR3 is 16 amino acids long. The J segment lost 3 bases and the V segment lost 1 base, leaving 6 bases of the junction unmatched. Per germline, CDR1 MNHNS and CDR2 SASEGT. CDR3 loop: CASSEEASGFYNEQFF. The DNA of the CDR3 is TGTGCCAGCAGTGAAGAGGCTAGCGGATTCTACAATGAGCAGTTCTTC.

The chain carries TRBV24-1 and TRBJ1-4; D uncertain. V shed 3 bases and J shed 8 bases, with 9 bases lying between them. CDR3 length: 13 amino acids. Germline V gene data show CDR1 as KGHDR and CDR2 as SFDVKD. CDR3 sequence: CATSDPAHEKLFF. Written as DNA, the CDR3 is TGTGCCACCAGTGATCCGGCGCACGAAAAACTGTTTTTT.

The chain has TRBV5-1 and TRBJ2-1; D is possibly TRBD2 (5 bases). Per germline, CDR1 SGHRS and CDR2 YFSETQ. The length of the CDR3 is 14 residues. V was pared by 0 bases and J by 7 bases, with 11 bases between. CDR3 DNA sequence: TGCGCCAGCAGCTTGGGTCTAGCTGGAAATGAGCAGTTCTTC. Translated, it gives CASSLGLAGNEQFF.

CDR3 coding DNA: TGTGCCAGCAGCTCCCGGGGGCTCGGAAACACCATATATTTT. Encoded protein: CASSSRGLGNTIYF. The V and J genes are TRBV7-2 and TRBJ1-3, with a weak D call TRBD1 (6 bases). This CDR3 comprises 14 residues. Germline-derived CDR1 and CDR2 are SGHTA and FQGNSA. Trimming stripped 4 bases from V and 4 bases from J, with 11 bases between.

V and J are TRBV25-1 and TRBJ1-5; tentative D call: TRBD1 (5 bases). The V gene lost 5 bases and the J gene lost 3 bases, with 11 bases spanning the gap. Germline V gene lookup returns CDR1 MGHDK and CDR2 SYGVNS. This CDR3 spans 14 amino acids. CDR3 coding DNA: TGTGCCAGCAGTCCCGGGACCTTCAATCAGCCCCAGCATTTT. This gives the protein CASSPGTFNQPQHF.

The chain carries TRBV21-1 and TRBJ2-1; the table's D call of TRBD1 was not tested on the DNA. TRBV21-1 is flagged as a pseudogene. This CDR3 contains 14 residues. The CDR3 DNA sequence: TGTGCCAGCAGCCGGCAACAGGCCTACAATGAGCAGTTCTTC. This encodes CASSRQQAYNEQFF.

The V gene is TRBV18, the J gene TRBJ1-1, with TRBD1 identical over 9 bases. Per the germline V gene, CDR1 is KGHSH and CDR2 is LQKENI. V lost 3 bases and J lost 7; bases outside the gene matches: 0. The CDR3 length is 12 residues. This CDR3 reads CASSPGQGEAFF. CDR3 nucleotides: TGTGCCAGCTCACCGGGACAGGGTGAAGCTTTCTTT.

This chain uses TRBV9 with TRBJ2-3; 7 bases match TRBD1. Germline assignment: CDR1 SGDLS and CDR2 YYNGEE. The CDR3 spans 16 residues. The ends lost 0 bases at V and 2 bases at J; junction bases unmatched: 6. CDR3 nucleotides: TGTGCCAGCAGCGTAGCTACAGGACAGGCCACAGATACGCAGTATTTT. Protein product: CASSVATGQATDTQYF.

The chain carries TRBV24-1 and TRBJ2-3; D may be TRBD1 or TRBD2 (5 bases each). CDR1 KGHDR and CDR2 SFDVKD come from the germline V gene. There are 17 residues in the CDR3. The V and J ends lost 3 bases and 4 bases respectively, with 19 bases between them. CDR3 bases: TGTGCCACCAGTGATACCCCCTCCGGGGCCGGCGCAGATACGCAGTATTTT. It yields the protein CATSDTPSGAGADTQYF.